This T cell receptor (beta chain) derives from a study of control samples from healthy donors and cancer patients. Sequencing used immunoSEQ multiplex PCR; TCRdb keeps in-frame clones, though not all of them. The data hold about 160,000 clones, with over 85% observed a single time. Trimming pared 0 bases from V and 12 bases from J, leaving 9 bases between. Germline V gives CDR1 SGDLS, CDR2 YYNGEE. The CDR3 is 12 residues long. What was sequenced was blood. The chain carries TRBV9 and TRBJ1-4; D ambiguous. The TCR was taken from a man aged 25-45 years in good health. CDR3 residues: CASSVGVGELFF. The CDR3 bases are TGTGCCAGCAGCGTAGGGGTTGGGGAACTGTTTTTT.